These T cell receptor beta chains were read from a single sample in a study of prognosis after radiotherapy for stage I lung cancer. TCRdb passed the multiplex PCR reads through MiXCR, listing each CDR3 protein once. The table shows about 13,000 distinct CDR3 sequences, with less than 55% occurring only once. The sequencing here drew on PBMCs, taken before or after stereotactic body radiation therapy (not recorded which). Every receptor here comes from a donor of 50 years or more with non-small cell lung cancer. Each CDR3 is given with its conserved first and last residue. A D gene is named only where the DNA matches it firmly. Where a row states a size, it is once, few, many or the class of an expanded clone; other rows omit it.

j_call clone_size d_call v_call cdr3_aa cdr3_nt
TRBJ2-2 - TRBD2 TRBV15 CSTRTSGNTGELFF TGTTCCACCAGGACTAGCGGGAACACCGGGGAGCTGTTTTTT
TRBJ2-7 medium-sized - TRBV6-5 CASSYSPQGGYEQYF TGTGCCAGCAGTTACTCGCCACAGGGTGGGTACGAGCAGTACTTC
TRBJ1-5 medium-sized TRBD1 TRBV20-1 CSARVGGRGPGRPQHF TGCAGTGCTAGAGTAGGTGGAAGGGGGCCTGGGCGGCCCCAGCATTTT
TRBJ1-2 medium-sized - TRBV6-2/TRBV6-3 CASSEARGPGYTF TGTGCCAGCAGTGAAGCGCGAGGACCTGGCTACACCTTC
TRBJ1-1 - TRBD1 TRBV6-5 CASSSITGVGAFF TGTGCCAGCAGTTCCATTACAGGGGTCGGAGCTTTCTTT
TRBJ2-7 many TRBD1 TRBV5-6 CASSFTGGRTYEQYF TGTGCCAGCAGCTTCACAGGGGGACGAACCTACGAGCAGTACTTC
TRBJ2-7 many - TRBV6-4 CASSEDSSSYEQYF TGTGCCAGCAGTGAGGACTCCAGCTCCTACGAGCAGTACTTC
TRBJ2-3 - TRBD1 TRBV27 CASIFRDSGSIDTQYF TGTGCCAGCATTTTCCGGGACAGTGGGTCGATAGATACGCAGTATTTT
TRBJ2-7 many - TRBV6-5 CASSYLAGASYEQYF TGTGCCAGCAGTTACCTTGCGGGCGCCTCCTACGAGCAGTACTTC
TRBJ2-3 - - TRBV24-1 CATSDSLADTQYF TGTGCCACCAGTGATTCTCTGGCAGATACGCAGTATTTT
TRBJ2-7 medium-sized TRBD2 TRBV6-2/TRBV6-3 CASSSPGGDYEQYF TGTGCCAGCAGTTCTCCGGGAGGGGACTACGAGCAGTACTTC
TRBJ1-1 once - TRBV7-9 CASSTPGGGTEAFF TGTGCCAGCAGCACCCCGGGGGGTGGGACTGAAGCTTTCTTT
TRBJ2-7 - TRBD1 TRBV27 CASRLLTGTGDHEQYF TGTGCCAGCAGACTCCTTACCGGGACAGGGGACCACGAGCAGTACTTC
TRBJ2-3 many - TRBV20-1 CSAPLYGTPSTDTQYF TGCAGTGCACCACTTTACGGGACTCCGAGCACAGATACGCAGTATTTT
TRBJ2-4 few - TRBV29-1 CSAYLPEGSIQYF TGCAGCGCATATCTGCCGGAGGGAAGCATTCAGTACTTC
TRBJ2-5 many - TRBV11-2 CASSPFSGTTQYF TGTGCCAGCAGCCCGTTCTCCGGGACAACCCAGTACTTC
TRBJ1-2 - TRBD1 TRBV6-1 CASIYTTTGLDGYTF TGTGCCAGCATCTACACGACGACAGGGCTGGATGGCTACACCTTC
TRBJ2-7 many - TRBV18 CASSPTSGYYEQYF TGTGCCAGCTCACCCACTAGTGGCTACTACGAGCAGTACTTC
TRBJ1-6 - TRBD1 TRBV13 CASSLNAGTAGSPLHF TGTGCCAGCAGCTTAAACGCCGGGACAGCGGGATCACCCCTCCACTTT
TRBJ2-2 - - TRBV7-6 CASSPDFRLNIGELFF TGTGCCAGCAGCCCCGACTTTCGGTTGAACATCGGGGAGCTGTTTTTT
TRBJ2-3 many TRBD2 TRBV5-1 CASSLAPGGLRNTQYF TGCGCCAGCAGCTTGGCCCCGGGAGGCCTTCGAAATACGCAGTATTTT
TRBJ2-7 many TRBD1 TRBV4-3 CASSPETGGAQYF TGCGCCAGCAGCCCGGAGACAGGGGGCGCGCAGTACTTC
TRBJ1-2 many TRBD1 TRBV19 CASTFRTGGYMDYGYTF TGTGCCAGTACCTTCAGGACAGGGGGCTACATGGACTATGGCTACACCTTC
TRBJ2-7 once - TRBV20-1 CSARDWASYEQYF TGCAGTGCTAGAGATTGGGCGTCCTACGAGCAGTACTTC
TRBJ2-1 many TRBD2 TRBV27 CASSLSGSGNEQFF TGTGCCAGCAGTTTGAGCGGGAGTGGCAATGAGCAGTTCTTC
TRBJ1-1 many - TRBV7-9 CAIARGERNTEAFF TGTGCCATCGCAAGGGGTGAAAGAAACACTGAAGCTTTCTTT